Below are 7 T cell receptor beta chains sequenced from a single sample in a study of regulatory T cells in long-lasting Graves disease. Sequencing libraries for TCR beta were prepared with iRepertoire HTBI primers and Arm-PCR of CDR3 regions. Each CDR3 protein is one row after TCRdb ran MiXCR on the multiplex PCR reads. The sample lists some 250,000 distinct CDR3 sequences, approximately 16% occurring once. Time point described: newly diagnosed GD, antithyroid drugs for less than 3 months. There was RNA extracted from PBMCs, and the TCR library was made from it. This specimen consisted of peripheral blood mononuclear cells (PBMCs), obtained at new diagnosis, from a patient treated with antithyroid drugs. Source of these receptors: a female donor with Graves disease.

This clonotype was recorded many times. The CDR3 protein is CATSETGPQETQYF. Here the CDR3 DNA reads TGTGCCACCAGTGAGACAGGGCCCCAAGAGACCCAGTACTTC. The V gene is TRBV24-1, the J gene TRBJ2-5; 7 bases align to TRBD1. V was pared by 4 bases and J by 1 base, with 2 bases of the junction left unmatched. Germline V gene lookup returns CDR1 KGHDR and CDR2 SFDVKD. This CDR3 has 14 amino acids.

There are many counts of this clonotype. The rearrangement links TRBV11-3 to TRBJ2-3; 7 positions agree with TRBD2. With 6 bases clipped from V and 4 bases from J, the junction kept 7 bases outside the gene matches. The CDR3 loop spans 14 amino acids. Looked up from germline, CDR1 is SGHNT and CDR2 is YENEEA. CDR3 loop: CASSRGGSADTQYF. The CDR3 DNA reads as TGTGCCAGCAGTCGGGGCGGGAGCGCAGATACGCAGTATTTT.

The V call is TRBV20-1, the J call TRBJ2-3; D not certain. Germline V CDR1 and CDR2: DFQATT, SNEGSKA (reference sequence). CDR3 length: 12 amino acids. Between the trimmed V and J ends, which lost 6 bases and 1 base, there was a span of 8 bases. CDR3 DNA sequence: TGCAGTGCCGCCCCAGGCACAGATACGCAGTATTTT. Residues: CSAAPGTDTQYF.

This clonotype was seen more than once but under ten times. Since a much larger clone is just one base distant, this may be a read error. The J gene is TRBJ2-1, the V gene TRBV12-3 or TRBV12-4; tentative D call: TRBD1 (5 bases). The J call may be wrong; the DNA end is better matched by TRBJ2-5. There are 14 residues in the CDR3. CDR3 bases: TGTGCCAGCAGTGATTATGGACAACGAGAGACCCAGTACTTC. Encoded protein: CASSDYGQRETQYF.

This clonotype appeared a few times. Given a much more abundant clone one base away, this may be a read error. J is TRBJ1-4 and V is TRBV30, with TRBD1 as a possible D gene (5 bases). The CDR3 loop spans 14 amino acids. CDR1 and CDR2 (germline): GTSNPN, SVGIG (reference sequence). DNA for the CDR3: TGTGCCTGGAGTGGGGGACCAACTAATGAAAAACCGTTTTTT. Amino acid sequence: CAWSGGPTNEKPFF.

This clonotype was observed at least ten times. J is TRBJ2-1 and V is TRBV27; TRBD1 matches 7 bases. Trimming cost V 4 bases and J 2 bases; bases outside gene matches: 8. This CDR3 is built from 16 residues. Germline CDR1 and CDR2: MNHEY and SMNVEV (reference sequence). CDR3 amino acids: CASSSPGDSAYNEQFF. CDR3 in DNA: TGTGCCAGCAGTTCCCCCGGGGACAGTGCCTACAATGAGCAGTTCTTC.

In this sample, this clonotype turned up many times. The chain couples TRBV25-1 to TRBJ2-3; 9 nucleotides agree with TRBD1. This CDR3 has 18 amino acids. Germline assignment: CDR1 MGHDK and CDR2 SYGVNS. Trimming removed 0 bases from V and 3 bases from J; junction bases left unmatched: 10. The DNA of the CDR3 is TGTGCCAGCAGTGAATATCAAACAGGGGGCGTCCAAACAGATACGCAGTATTTT. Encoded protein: CASSEYQTGGVQTDTQYF. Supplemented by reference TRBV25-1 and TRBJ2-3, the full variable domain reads EADIYQTPRYLVIGTGKKITLECSQTMGHDKMYWYQQDPGMELHLIHYSYGVNSTEKGDLSSESTVSRIRTEHFPLTLESARPSHTSQYLCASSEYQTGGVQTDTQYFGPGTRLTVL.